One and the same sample provided the 23 T cell receptor beta chains below, sequenced in a study of T cell responses to AZD1222 COVID-19 vaccine. Libraries were prepared by immunoSEQ multiplex PCR; TCRdb keeps only in-frame clonotypes and omits some of them. The table has 100,000 to 150,000 clones, 85% to 90% seen once; the top ten hold approximately 20%. The sequences come from peripheral blood, collected on day 0 of AZD1222 vaccination. The source is an adult in good health.

The genes are TRBV7-2 and TRBJ1-1; D is unclear. Germline V CDR1 and CDR2: SGHTA, FQGNSA. This CDR3 contains 13 residues. V lost 1 base to trimming and J lost 8 bases, with 11 bases between them. CDR3 loop: CASSLGGWPEAFF. In DNA form, the CDR3 reads TGTGCCAGCAGCTTAGGAGGCTGGCCCGAAGCTTTCTTT.

The J gene is TRBJ2-7, the V gene TRBV7-2; TRBD1 matches at 9 bases. The CDR3 has 15 amino acids. CDR1 SGHTA and CDR2 FQGNSA come from the germline V gene. The ends lost 4 bases at V and 2 bases at J; junction bases unmatched: 6. Here the CDR3 reads CASSYTGQGAYEQYF. CDR3 nucleotides: TGTGCCAGCAGCTACACGGGACAGGGAGCCTACGAGCAGTACTTC.

The rearrangement joins TRBV3-1 (or the pseudogene TRBV3-2) to TRBJ1-1; perhaps TRBD1 as D (5 bases). The CDR3 runs 13 residues. Trimming cost V 5 bases and J 5 bases, with 12 bases left between them. CDR1 LGHDT and CDR2 YNNKEL come from the germline V gene (reference sequence). The CDR3 region is CASSYTWGTEAFF. The CDR3 DNA reads as TGTGCCAGCAGCTATACGTGGGGGACTGAAGCTTTCTTT.

The chain recombines TRBV13 with TRBJ2-3; 12 nucleotides align to TRBD2. The junction had 8 bases not matched to a gene; V was cut back by 8 bases and J by 2 bases. CDR3 length equals 16 residues. From germline, CDR1 is PRHDT and CDR2 FYEKMQ (reference sequence). In DNA form, the CDR3 reads TGTGCCAGCGGGCGGACTAGCGGGGCTTTCACAGATACGCAGTATTTT. Protein: CASGRTSGAFTDTQYF.

This rearrangement joins TRBV27 to TRBJ2-3; 11 bases are shared with TRBD2. The CDR3 runs to 16 residues. V lost 4 bases to trimming and J lost 5 bases; unmatched junction nucleotides: 8. Looked up from germline, CDR1 is MNHEY and CDR2 is SMNVEV (reference sequence). CDR3 sequence reads: CASSSGLAGGQDTQYF. The CDR3 nucleotides are TGTGCCAGCAGTTCTGGGTTAGCGGGGGGGCAAGATACGCAGTATTTT.

The rearrangement uses TRBV6-6 and TRBJ2-7; the D gene could be TRBD1 or TRBD2 (5 bases each). Germline V gene data show CDR1 as MNHNY and CDR2 as SVGAGI (reference sequence). The CDR3 is 16 amino acids. The V end was cut by 0 bases, the J end by 2 bases, with 14 bases between. CDR3 region: CASSYSVGRQTYEQYF. The DNA of the CDR3 is TGTGCCAGCAGTTACTCTGTGGGACGCCAGACCTACGAGCAGTACTTC.

The rearrangement links TRBV28 to TRBJ1-2, with D hard to call. The CDR3 is 13 amino acids. V gave up 6 bases and J gave up 2 bases, with 10 bases separating them. Looked up from germline, CDR1 is MDHEN and CDR2 is SYDVKM. CDR3 loop: CASSPPSNYGYTF. The CDR3 DNA reads as TGTGCCAGCAGCCCCCCGTCCAACTATGGCTACACCTTC.

The chain links TRBV4-3 to TRBJ2-3, with D perhaps TRBD2 (6 bases). The germline V gene encodes CDR1 LGHNA and CDR2 YSLEER. The CDR3 is made up of 17 amino acids. V was shortened by 1 base and J by 2 bases, with 16 bases between the two germline ends. The CDR3, as DNA: TGCGCCAGCAGCCAAGGTACGGGGGTTCATGCCACAGATACGCAGTATTTT. As protein: CASSQGTGVHATDTQYF.

The gene calls are TRBV28 and TRBJ1-1; TRBD1 aligns across 8 bases. With 5 bases clipped from V and 3 bases from J, the junction kept 14 bases outside the gene matches. The CDR3 runs to 17 residues. From germline, CDR1 is MDHEN and CDR2 SYDVKM. CDR3 DNA sequence: TGTGCCAGCAGTCCCCCGGGGGACAGGTTGGTGGACACTGAAGCTTTCTTT. Amino acid sequence: CASSPPGDRLVDTEAFF.

The rearrangement uses TRBV9 and TRBJ1-3; D is ambiguous. The germline gives CDR1 SGDLS, CDR2 YYNGEE. Trimming removed 0 bases from V and 4 bases from J, with 8 bases in between. The CDR3 is 14 residues long. The CDR3 DNA is TGTGCCAGCAGCGTAGGTACACAGGGAAACACCATATATTTT. It translates to CASSVGTQGNTIYF.

The chain combines TRBV3-1 (or the pseudogene TRBV3-2) with TRBJ1-5; D is ambiguous. The germline V gene encodes CDR1 LGHDT and CDR2 YNNKEL (reference sequence). Trimming took off 1 base at V and 0 bases at J, with 7 bases between the two ends. CDR3 length: 15 residues. The CDR3 region is CASSQVLVSNQPQHF. CDR3 coding DNA: TGTGCCAGCAGCCAAGTCTTAGTTAGCAATCAGCCCCAGCATTTT.

The V gene is TRBV18, the J gene TRBJ2-1; TRBD1 aligns across 8 bases. Germline assignment: CDR1 KGHSH and CDR2 LQKENI. CDR3 length: 15 amino acids. The trim removed 4 bases at V and 4 bases at J, leaving 6 bases unmatched. This CDR3 is CASSRAGQEYNEQFF. Written as DNA, the CDR3 is TGTGCCAGCTCACGTGCGGGACAGGAGTACAATGAGCAGTTCTTC.

The chain has TRBV27 and TRBJ1-1; 8 bases are a match to TRBD1. Germline V gene lookup returns CDR1 MNHEY and CDR2 SMNVEV (reference sequence). V gave up 5 bases and J gave up 4 bases; unmatched junction bases: 9. The CDR3 has 15 amino acids. DNA for the CDR3: TGTGCCAGCAGTCCACTAAGACAGGGGAGCACTGAAGCTTTCTTT. This translates into CASSPLRQGSTEAFF.

The chain employs TRBV30 and TRBJ1-5, with D possibly being TRBD1 (5 bases). From germline, CDR1 is GTSNPN and CDR2 SVGIG (reference sequence). The CDR3 sequence is 14 residues long. Trimming removed 0 bases at V and 9 bases at J, with 15 bases between. CDR3 DNA sequence: TGTGCCTGGAGTGTCGGAGGGGTAGCTGGGCCCCAGCATTTT. Protein: CAWSVGGVAGPQHF.

This clone was observed a handful of times. V is TRBV28 and J is TRBJ1-2; the D gene is possibly TRBD1 (6 bases). Trimming took 5 bases from V and 2 from J, leaving 9 bases between them. The CDR3 totals 13 residues. CDR1 is MDHEN, CDR2 SYDVKM, per germline. This CDR3 reads CASSGTGNYGYTF. The DNA of the CDR3 is TGTGCCAGCAGTGGTACAGGGAACTATGGCTACACCTTC.

The chain links TRBV4-1 to TRBJ2-7; 10 bases map to TRBD2. Germline V CDR1 and CDR2: MGHRA, YSYEKL. The trim removed 1 base at V and 2 bases at J, leaving 5 bases unmatched. The CDR3 loop spans 16 amino acids. CDR3: CASSQGGTSATYEQYF. CDR3 DNA: TGCGCCAGCAGCCAAGGCGGGACTAGCGCCACCTACGAGCAGTACTTC.

The V and J genes are TRBV10-3 and TRBJ1-3; D is unresolved. V was cut by 3 bases and J by 4 bases, with 7 bases left in between. CDR3 length equals 13 residues. Germline V gene lookup returns CDR1 ENHRY and CDR2 SYGVKD. CDR3 residues: CAISESSGNTIYF. DNA for the CDR3: TGTGCCATCAGTGAAAGTTCGGGAAACACCATATATTTT.

CDR3 region: CASSEGGIGNTIYF. Here the CDR3 DNA reads TGTGCCAGCAGCGAGGGAGGGATTGGAAACACCATATATTTT. The chain joins TRBV9 to TRBJ1-3; D unclear. Trimming left V 3 bases short and J 3 bases short, with 10 bases between. This CDR3 region has 14 residues. Germline V gene lookup returns CDR1 SGDLS and CDR2 YYNGEE.

The V and J genes are TRBV28 and TRBJ1-6; tentative D call: TRBD1 (5 bases). Trimming removed 3 bases at V and 2 bases at J, with 11 bases between. The CDR3 length is 16 residues. Germline V gives CDR1 MDHEN, CDR2 SYDVKM. CDR3 residues: CASSFLGLTYNSPLHF. The CDR3 nucleotides read TGTGCCAGCAGTTTCCTGGGGCTAACCTATAATTCACCCCTCCACTTT.

V and J are TRBV3-1 (or the pseudogene TRBV3-2) and TRBJ1-1; D unclear. The germline gives CDR1 LGHDT, CDR2 YNNKEL (reference sequence). V gave up 3 bases and J gave up 6 bases, with 14 bases separating them. This CDR3 has 14 amino acids. CDR3 loop: CASSQETSLPEAFF. In nucleotides, the CDR3 is TGTGCCAGCAGCCAGGAGACCTCCTTACCTGAAGCTTTCTTT.

The gene calls are TRBV9 and TRBJ2-7; TRBD2 matches 13 bases. The J segment lost 4 bases and the V segment lost 3 bases, leaving 4 bases of the junction unmatched. Germline V gives CDR1 SGDLS, CDR2 YYNGEE. The CDR3 runs 15 residues. The CDR3 DNA reads TGTGCCAGCAGCGAGGGGACTAGCGGGGTGTACGAGCAGTACTTC. Its translation is CASSEGTSGVYEQYF.

This clone was recorded once. V is TRBV7-2 and J is TRBJ2-7, with D perhaps being TRBD1 or TRBD2 (5 bases each). V was pared by 5 bases and J by 7 bases, with 15 bases between. The germline CDR1 and CDR2 sequences are SGHTA and FQGNSA. The CDR3 loop spans 13 amino acids. The CDR3 spells CASSLQTWGEQYF. In DNA form, the CDR3 reads TGTGCCAGCAGCCTCCAGACTTGGGGGGAGCAGTACTTC.

The chain links TRBV5-1 to TRBJ1-3; D unclear. CDR1 and CDR2 (germline): SGHRS, YFSETQ. The V and J ends lost 4 bases and 3 bases respectively, with 8 bases between them. The CDR3 has 13 residues. CDR3 sequence: CASSVNSGNTIYF. The CDR3 DNA is TGCGCCAGCAGCGTGAATAGTGGAAACACCATATATTTT.